A selection of T cell receptor beta chains follows, all from one sample in a study of T cell repertoires in cytomegalovirus infection. TCRdb independently ran MiXCR on the reads; one entry per CDR3 protein. The repertoire holds more than 150,000 distinct CDR3 sequences, around 20% seen once, with less than 3.5% in the top ten. Sample: PBMCs. Source of these receptors: a human donor in good health (CMV status not recorded). Some clones in this sample may be carry-over from other donors' samples. Each CDR3 is given with its conserved first and last residue. A D gene is named only where the DNA matches it firmly. A row's size may be missing; if present it is once, few, many or a size class.

TRBV12-3/TRBV12-4	-	-	TRBJ1-1	14	TGTGCCAGCAGTTATGACAGAATGAACACTGAAGCTTTCTTT	CASSYDRMNTEAFF
TRBV29-1	-	TRBD2	TRBJ2-1	15	TGCAGCGTCTTCATCGCGGGGGGGCCCTACAATGAGCAGTTCTTC	CSVFIAGGPYNEQFF
TRBV6-2/TRBV6-3	few	TRBD1	TRBJ2-1	13	TGTGCCAGCAGTTATTCGACAGGGTATGAGCAGTTCTTC	CASSYSTGYEQFF
TRBV3-1	few	TRBD2	TRBJ2-7	15	TGTGCCAGCAGCAAGGGCAGCGGGGGGTTCTACGAGCAGTACTTC	CASSKGSGGFYEQYF
TRBV7-6	many	-	TRBJ2-7	13	TGTGCCAGCAGCTTGACTAGATCCTACGAGCAGTACTTC	CASSLTRSYEQYF
TRBV28	-	-	TRBJ1-1	11	TGTGCCAGCAGTTTGGGGGGTGAAGCTTTCTTT	CASSLGGEAFF
TRBV6-2/TRBV6-3	-	TRBD1	TRBJ1-5	18	TGTGCCAGCAGTTACTCACCGGGACAGGACTATAGCAATCAGCCCCAGCATTTT	CASSYSPGQDYSNQPQHF
TRBV19	-	-	TRBJ2-1	16	TGTGCCAGTAGTACAACGACAAGCCTCTCCTACAATGAGCAGTTCTTC	CASSTTTSLSYNEQFF
TRBV19	-	TRBD1	TRBJ1-6	14	TGTGCCAGTAGTGGGACAGGGGGATATTCACCCCTCCACTTT	CASSGTGGYSPLHF
TRBV6-6	few	-	TRBJ2-1	11	TGTGCCAGCAGTTATGGGGACAAGCAGTTCTTC	CASSYGDKQFF
TRBV6-2/TRBV6-3	few	-	TRBJ2-7	14	TGTGCCAGCAGTTACACCTCGGCCACCCACGAGCAGTACTTC	CASSYTSATHEQYF
TRBV7-8	many	TRBD2	TRBJ2-7	14	TGTGCCAGCAGCCAACCGGGACTAGCGAGCGAGCAGTACTTC	CASSQPGLASEQYF
TRBV7-2	many	TRBD1	TRBJ1-1	15	TGTGCCAGCAGCCGACCAGGGGGCGCGAACACTGAAGCTTTCTTT	CASSRPGGANTEAFF
TRBV7-9	many	-	TRBJ2-7	13	TGTGCCAGCAGCTTCGAGGGTATGAGCGAGCAGTACTTC	CASSFEGMSEQYF
TRBV2	-	-	TRBJ2-4	14	TGTGCCAGCAGTGCAGGGGTTCAAGGAAACATTCAGTACTTC	CASSAGVQGNIQYF
TRBV20-1	-	-	TRBJ2-1	13	TGCAGTGCTAGAGCGGGAGCCTTCAATGAGCAGTTCTTC	CSARAGAFNEQFF
TRBV7-2	many	-	TRBJ2-5	16	TGTGCCAGCAGCAGAGGGGGCCGGGGGGGCCTAAAGACCCAGTACTTC	CASSRGGRGGLKTQYF
TRBV27	-	-	TRBJ1-6	13	TGTGCCAGCAGTTACCAGGGAAGTCGACCCCTCCACTTT	CASSYQGSRPLHF
TRBV6-1	many	-	TRBJ1-6	13	TGTGCCAGCCAGGGTATCGGTAATTCACCCCTCCACTTT	CASQGIGNSPLHF
TRBV7-3	few	-	TRBJ2-5	13	TGTGCCAGCAGCAGTTACCCCCAAGAGACCCAGTACTTC	CASSSYPQETQYF
TRBV5-6	few	-	TRBJ2-7	14	TGTGCCAGCAGCTTGGGGACAGCAACCTACGAGCAGTACTTC	CASSLGTATYEQYF
TRBV6-5	-	TRBD1	TRBJ2-5	14	TGTGCCAGCTCTATCTCAGGGGGCGGGGAGACCCAGTACTTC	CASSISGGGETQYF
TRBV7-9	-	-	TRBJ2-7	13	TGTGCCAGCAGCTTCAACAGGGTCTACGAGCAGTACTTC	CASSFNRVYEQYF
TRBV12-3/TRBV12-4	many	TRBD1	TRBJ2-2	11	TGTGCCAGCGCACCCCCGGGACAGCACGTCTTT	CASAPPGQHVF
TRBV20-1	few	TRBD1	TRBJ1-4	16	TGCAGTGCTAGAGATGGGGACAGGCCCCGTAATGAAAAACTGTTTTTT	CSARDGDRPRNEKLFF
TRBV19	-	TRBD2	TRBJ2-7	15	TGTGCCAGTAGTATAGAAGGCGGGAGCGACCACGAGCAGTACTTC	CASSIEGGSDHEQYF
TRBV2	many	TRBD2	TRBJ2-1	15	TGTGCCAGCAGTGGGGGACTAGCGGGAGTGAGCGGGCAGTTCTTC	CASSGGLAGVSGQFF
TRBV4-3	few	TRBD2	TRBJ2-7	14	TGCGCCAGCAGCCAAGTATCCGGGAGGGCCCGGCAGTACTTC	CASSQVSGRARQYF
TRBV7-4	-	TRBD1	TRBJ1-5	18	TGTGCCAGCAGCCTCCTTTCCGAGGGACAGGGGCCGCGGCAGCCCCAGCATTTT	CASSLLSEGQGPRQPQHF
TRBV5-6	many	TRBD1	TRBJ2-5	15	TGTGCCAGCAGACCCACTCGACAGGGGTGGGAGACCCAGTACTTC	CASRPTRQGWETQYF
TRBV27	-	-	TRBJ2-7	15	TGTGCCAGCAGTTTTTCCTTAGGGGGTTCCTACGAGCAGTACTTC	CASSFSLGGSYEQYF
TRBV7-8	many	-	TRBJ1-3	16	TGTGCCAGCAGCCCCGGTGACATCCTCTCTGGAAACACCATATATTTT	CASSPGDILSGNTIYF
TRBV10-3	-	-	TRBJ2-7	12	TGTGCCACCCGGACGGAGGGTAGCGAGCAGTACTTC	CATRTEGSEQYF
TRBV6-2/TRBV6-3	few	TRBD2	TRBJ2-7	19	TGTGCCAGCAGTTCCCCTCGGACTAGCGGGAGCGGTAGCTCCTACGAGCAGTACTTC	CASSSPRTSGSGSSYEQYF
TRBV12-3/TRBV12-4	-	-	TRBJ2-1	14	TGTGCCAGCAACCCCCTAGCGAACCACAATGAGCAGTTCTTC	CASNPLANHNEQFF
TRBV7-2	many	TRBD2	TRBJ2-1	14	TGTGCCAGCAGGCTAGCGGTCTCCTACAATGAGCAGTTCTTC	CASRLAVSYNEQFF
TRBV7-6	many	-	TRBJ2-7	14	TGTGCCAGCAGCGGAGGGACAGCACGGGACGAGCAGTACTTC	CASSGGTARDEQYF
TRBV7-2	many	TRBD1	TRBJ2-7	14	TGTGCCAGCAAGCAACAGGGGGCCGCCTACGAGCAGTACTTC	CASKQQGAAYEQYF
TRBV6-8	-	TRBD1	TRBJ2-1	15	TGTGCCAGCAGTTACTCGGGGACAGTACCAAATGAGCAGTTCTTC	CASSYSGTVPNEQFF
TRBV6-5	few	TRBD1	TRBJ1-2	15	TGTGCCAGCAGTTTCGGACAGGGGATTAACTATGGCTACACCTTC	CASSFGQGINYGYTF
TRBV7-2	many	-	TRBJ1-1	15	TGTGCCAGCAGCTTAGTATCTGGGGGAGACACTGAAGCTTTCTTT	CASSLVSGGDTEAFF
TRBV6-6	many	TRBD1	TRBJ1-1	15	TGTGCCAGCAGTTACTCGCCAGGGGGCCGGACTGAAGCTTTCTTT	CASSYSPGGRTEAFF
TRBV28	many	TRBD1	TRBJ2-2	14	TGTGCCAGCAGTCGGGACAGGGTGGCCGGGGAGCTGTTTTTT	CASSRDRVAGELFF
TRBV12-3/TRBV12-4	-	-	TRBJ2-1	16	TGTGCCAGCAGTTTAGAAGGGGGGGTTACCTACAATGAGCAGTTCTTC	CASSLEGGVTYNEQFF
TRBV7-8	many	-	TRBJ1-1	12	TGTGCCAGCAGCCCACCCGCCCCTGAAGCTTTCTTT	CASSPPAPEAFF